What follows is one TCR beta chain and its context. Its matching antigen is unknown. The authors made TCR beta libraries by quantitative 5'-RACE with molecular barcodes. TCRdb reprocessed the 5' RACE reads via MiXCR and lists one record per CDR3 protein. The sample consists of some 800,000 distinct CDR3 sequences, approximately 12% of them appearing once. This sample is drawn from a study of CD8 T cells in ankylosing spondylitis. Study-wide points: Disease-linked clones reportedly showed significant enrichment in matched ankylosing spondylitis synovial fluid. Earlier work had already found some motif variants in reactive arthritis synovial fluid and blood. Seven to nine highly homologous variants made up a TCR beta motif that seemed to typify ankylosing spondylitis blood. Disease-linked clones had a CD8+ phenotype and relatively low frequency in peripheral blood.

The V gene end was trimmed by 6 bases and the J gene end by 7 bases; junction bases not matched to a gene: 5. This CDR3 has 13 residues. Per the germline V gene, CDR1 is MNHEY and CDR2 is SVGEGT. J is TRBJ1-5 and V is TRBV6-2 or TRBV6-3; 8 nucleotides align to TRBD1. The sequencing sample was made of blood, either unsorted or a sorted T cell fraction (not recorded which). The receptor was isolated from a male donor with ankylosing spondylitis. The CDR3 coding sequence is TGTGCCAGCAGGTACAGGGGGAGCCAGCCCCAGCATTTT. This translates into CASRYRGSQPQHF.